This TCR beta chain was sequenced for a study of vaccination and CD4 T cells after COVID-19. Details on this clonotype: What it recognizes is unknown.

The Oncomine TCR Beta short-read assay sequenced DNA from cultured CD4+ T cells. One entry per CDR3 protein results from TCRdb running MiXCR on the PCR reads. The table records some 3,000 distinct CDR3 sequences, 30% of them present only once. This sample's treatment: approximately 10-day PBMC culture with coronavirus spike peptide pools or control peptides (ViraFEST assay). Half the medium was exchanged for fresh IL-2 medium on days 3 and 7. The V gene's germline CDR1 is DFQATT and CDR2 SNEGSKA (reference sequence). V dropped 6 bases and J dropped 5 bases, with 16 bases sitting between them. This CDR3 comprises 13 residues.

The sequence was collected from a human donor who had recovered from COVID-19. Sequenced here: CD4+ T cells from blood, cultured in vitro, sampled after SARS-CoV-2 vaccination. The chain is built from TRBV20-1 and TRBJ1-2; D is unresolved. The CDR3 spells CSAGGRSRYGYTF. The CDR3 DNA sequence: TGCAGTGCGGGAGGACGGAGTCGGTATGGCTACACCTTC.